The clone carrying this T cell receptor (beta chain) was detected a few times. The target antigen is unknown. Germline V CDR1 and CDR2: MNHNS, SASEGT. This CDR3 has 14 amino acids. Between the trimmed V and J ends, which lost 2 bases and 4 bases, there was a span of 11 bases. The sample is drawn from a study of OX40 agonist ivuxolimab in advanced cancers. At the level of the study: Ivuxolimab is a fully human IgG2 antibody that activates OX40 (CD134). Age averaged around 54 years (range about 20 to 80), and around 78% were male.

Study-wide points: Researchers report that CD8+ T cells had, on average, more expanded clones than CD4+.

The protocol was immunoSEQ multiplex PCR, while the TCRdb copy is restricted to in-frame clones and leaves out a portion. Altogether tens of thousands of clones are present, approximately 78% being singletons, with the ten largest covering approximately 0.4%. The clonotype comes from an adult with an advanced solid tumor such as melanoma, head and neck, liver or kidney cancer. Sequenced material: CD4+ or CD8+ T cells sorted from blood, taken in a trial of the OX40 agonist ivuxolimab. This sequence joins TRBV6-1 and TRBJ2-5, with a weak D call TRBD2 (5 bases). CDR3 loop: CASSESGRGETQYF. For the CDR3, the DNA is TGTGCCAGCAGTGAATCTGGGAGAGGAGAGACCCAGTACTTC.